These 2 T cell receptor beta chains originate from one sample sequenced in a study of shared T cell receptors in the human thymus. Clones were read by immunoSEQ multiplex PCR, and TCRdb kept only the in-frame ones, dropping some. The repertoire holds tens of thousands of clones, with about 95% as singletons. The sequencing input was thymocytes. All receptors derive from a human donor.

This chain joins TRBV9 and TRBJ1-1; D uncertain. Germline CDR1 reads SGDLS; CDR2 reads YYNGEE. The CDR3 has 17 amino acids. V lost 0 bases and J 5 bases, leaving 20 bases between the germline ends. The CDR3 is CASSVAPPTQGRTEAFF. CDR3 in DNA: TGTGCCAGCAGCGTAGCTCCCCCCACTCAAGGGAGGACTGAAGCTTTCTTT.

The chain has TRBV12-1 and TRBJ2-6; the DNA was not compared with TRBD1, the D call given in the table. TRBV12-1 is designated a pseudogene. This CDR3 comprises 18 residues. The CDR3 coding sequence is TGTGCCAGCAGCTCACATACTGTAGGACAAAGTCGGGCCAACGTCCTGACTTTC. Protein sequence: CASSSHTVGQSRANVLTF.